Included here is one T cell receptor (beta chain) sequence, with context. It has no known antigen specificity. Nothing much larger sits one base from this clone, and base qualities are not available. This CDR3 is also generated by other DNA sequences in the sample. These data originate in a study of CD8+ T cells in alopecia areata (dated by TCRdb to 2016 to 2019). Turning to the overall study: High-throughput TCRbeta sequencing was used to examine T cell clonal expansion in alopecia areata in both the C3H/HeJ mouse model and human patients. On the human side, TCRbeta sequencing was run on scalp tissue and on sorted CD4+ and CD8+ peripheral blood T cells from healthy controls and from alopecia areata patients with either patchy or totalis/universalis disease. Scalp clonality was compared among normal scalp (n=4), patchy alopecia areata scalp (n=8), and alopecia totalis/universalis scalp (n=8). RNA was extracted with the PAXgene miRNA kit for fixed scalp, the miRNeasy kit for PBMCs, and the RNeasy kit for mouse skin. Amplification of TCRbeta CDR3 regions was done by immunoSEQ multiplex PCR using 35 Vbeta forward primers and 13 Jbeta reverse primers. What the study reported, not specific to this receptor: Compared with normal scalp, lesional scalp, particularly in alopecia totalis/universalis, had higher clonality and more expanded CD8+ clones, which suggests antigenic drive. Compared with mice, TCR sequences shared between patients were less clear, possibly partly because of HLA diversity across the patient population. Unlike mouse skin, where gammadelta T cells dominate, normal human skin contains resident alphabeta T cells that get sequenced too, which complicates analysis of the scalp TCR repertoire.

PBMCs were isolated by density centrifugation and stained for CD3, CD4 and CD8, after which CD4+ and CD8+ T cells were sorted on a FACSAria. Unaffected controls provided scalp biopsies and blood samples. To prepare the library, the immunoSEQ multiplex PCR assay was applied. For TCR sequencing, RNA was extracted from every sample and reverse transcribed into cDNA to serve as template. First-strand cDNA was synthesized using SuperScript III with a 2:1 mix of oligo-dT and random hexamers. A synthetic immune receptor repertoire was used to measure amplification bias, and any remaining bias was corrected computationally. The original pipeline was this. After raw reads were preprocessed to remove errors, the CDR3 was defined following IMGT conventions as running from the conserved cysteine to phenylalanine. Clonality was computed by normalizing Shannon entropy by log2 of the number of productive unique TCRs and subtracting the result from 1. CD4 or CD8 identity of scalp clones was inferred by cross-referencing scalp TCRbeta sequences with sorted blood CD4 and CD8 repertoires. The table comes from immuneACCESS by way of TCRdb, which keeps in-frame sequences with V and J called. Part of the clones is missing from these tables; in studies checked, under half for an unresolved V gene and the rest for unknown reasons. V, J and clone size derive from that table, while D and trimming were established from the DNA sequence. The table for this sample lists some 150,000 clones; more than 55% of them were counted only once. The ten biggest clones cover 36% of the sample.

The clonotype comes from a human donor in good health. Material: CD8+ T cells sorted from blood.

CDR3 reads: CASSAGTGGYEQYF. The nucleotide sequence reads TGTGCCAGTAGTGCCGGGACAGGGGGCTACGAGCAGTACTTC. The V and J genes are TRBV19 and TRBJ2-7; 11 bases in the junction line up with TRBD1. CDR3 length: 14 amino acids, cysteine to phenylalanine. The read is trimmed to its CDR3 DNA, 42 bases read in frame from base 1. The germline V gene (reference sequence) provides CDR1 LNHDA and CDR2 SQIVND. For this chain, trimming is 5 bases at the V end and 3 bases at the J end, and the number of junction bases without a gene match is 3.